This T cell receptor beta chain was identified during a study of blood T cell repertoires in COVID-19 (dated by TCRdb to 2020 to 2021). Background on the whole study: The collaborator samples originated in the United States, Italy and Spain and spanned the acute and convalescent phases of COVID-19. Nearly every sample came with metadata listing a de-identified subject ID, COVID-19 status, age in years and sex. The repertoires were released in a freely available public database meant as a resource for research on the immune response to SARS-CoV-2. The samples were drawn from the first 160 participants of the ongoing ImmuneRACE study and from over a thousand subjects provided by 6 global collaborators. Deeply sampled blood TCRbeta repertoires from subjects exposed to, actively infected with, or recovered from COVID-19 were included in the dataset. The prospective study material was composed of cDNA or gDNA derived from T cells, B-cell-depleted T cells, or PBMCs. Where HLA class I and class II types were available, the types were taken from metadata supplied by the sample provider, not from assay-based typing. Results and caveats for the whole study, not just this receptor: How much clinical and demographic metadata was included differed by source and by participant, and the metadata was provided uncurated.

CDR1 and CDR2 are read off the germline V gene as SGDLS and YYNGEE. Trimming takes 4 bases from V and 15 bases from J, and the germline ends sit 26 bases apart. Taken from cysteine to phenylalanine, the CDR3 has 15 residues. Kept here is only the CDR3 DNA, which spans 45 bases and is read in frame from base 1. To note about this clone: It has no known antigen specificity. There are no base qualities to consult, and no much larger clone falls within one base.

Whole blood was collected in K2EDTA tubes by collaborating institutions according to the institutions' own protocols. For TCRbeta analysis, collaborators shipped samples as frozen whole blood, isolated PBMCs, or DNA extracted from either of those sample types. The immunoSEQ Assay, a bias-controlled multiplex PCR, was used to amplify TCRbeta CDR3 regions from genomic DNA. For the original study's pipeline: The number of nucleated cells in each sample was estimated by amplification of reference gene primers within the assay. To quantify the absolute abundance of each unique TCRbeta CDR3 rearrangement, sequence reads were collapsed and filtered. Productive Simpson clonality was computed per sample as the square root of Simpson's diversity index over productive rearrangements. Held by TCRdb, this immuneACCESS table contains in-frame sequences only and omits some clones. Under half of the omission traces to an unresolved V gene where checked; the cause of the rest is unknown. Clonal size and the V and J genes are those of that table, whereas D and trimming came from the DNA. This sample gives 50,000 to 70,000 clones in total; 87% of them show up just once. Of the sample, approximately 6.9% is held by the ten largest clones.

The sequence came from a man in his sixties with active or convalescent COVID-19. Recombination connected TRBV9 to TRBJ2-4, and TRBD1 may be the D gene, going by 5 matching bases. The sequenced material came from peripheral blood. This receptor carries the CDR3 CASSPRQDVTQDPYF. Read as DNA, the sequence is TGTGCCAGCAGCCCTCGACAAGACGTAACACAGGATCCGTACTTC.